Below are 5 T cell receptor beta chains sequenced from a single sample in a study of technical replicates of blood from several donors. Using immunoSEQ multiplex PCR, the repertoire was profiled, and TCRdb retains in-frame clones only, with some absent. Among 55,000 to 75,000 clones listed, 75% to 95% were seen once. Material for sequencing was PBMCs. These receptor sequences come from a human donor in good health. Some clones in this sample may be carry-over from other donors' samples.

This clone has just one count. The rearrangement links TRBV6-1 to TRBJ1-2, with TRBD1 matching over 9 bases. V was pared by 8 bases and J by 4 bases, with 8 bases of the junction left unmatched. The CDR3 spans 14 residues. The germline gives CDR1 MNHNS, CDR2 SASEGT. The CDR3 here is CASAETGGGYGYTF. For the CDR3, the DNA is TGTGCCAGCGCCGAGACAGGGGGTGGCTATGGCTACACCTTC.

This clone was seen just once. The chain recombines TRBV7-2 with TRBJ2-7, with a weak D call TRBD1 (6 bases). From germline, CDR1 is SGHTA and CDR2 FQGNSA. This CDR3 comprises 11 residues. V lost 6 bases to trimming and J lost 6 bases, with 9 bases between them. CDR3 bases: TGTGCCAGCAGTCGAGGGGGCGAGCAGTACTTC. As protein: CASSRGGEQYF.

CDR3 sequence: CASSQPLGTSNWNEQFF. CDR3 sequence (DNA): TGCGCCAGCAGCCAACCCCTAGGGACTAGTAACTGGAATGAGCAGTTCTTC. The V and J genes are TRBV4-1 and TRBJ2-1; 8 positions match TRBD2. The CDR3 sequence is 17 residues long. Germline V lookup: CDR1 MGHRA, CDR2 YSYEKL. J was trimmed by 7 bases and V by 2 bases; bases with no gene match: 13.

The chain combines TRBV7-9 with TRBJ2-1, with a weak D call TRBD1 (6 bases). Germline assignment: CDR1 SEHNR and CDR2 FQNEAQ (reference sequence). Trimming shortened V by 3 bases and J by 5 bases, and 8 bases separated the two germline ends. The CDR3 runs to 13 residues. The CDR3 bases are TGTGCCAGCAGCTTGACAGGTGACAATGAGCAGTTCTTC. Translation gives CASSLTGDNEQFF.

The chain joins TRBV10-3 to TRBJ2-6; D perhaps matches TRBD1 (6 bases). This CDR3 has 18 amino acids. Trimming shortened V by 4 bases and J by 0 bases, and 16 bases separated the two germline ends. CDR1 is ENHRY, CDR2 SYGVKD, per germline. CDR3 DNA: TGTGCCATCAGTGTGAACCCGGACAGCTACTCTGGGGCCAACGTCCTGACTTTC. Its protein product is CAISVNPDSYSGANVLTF.